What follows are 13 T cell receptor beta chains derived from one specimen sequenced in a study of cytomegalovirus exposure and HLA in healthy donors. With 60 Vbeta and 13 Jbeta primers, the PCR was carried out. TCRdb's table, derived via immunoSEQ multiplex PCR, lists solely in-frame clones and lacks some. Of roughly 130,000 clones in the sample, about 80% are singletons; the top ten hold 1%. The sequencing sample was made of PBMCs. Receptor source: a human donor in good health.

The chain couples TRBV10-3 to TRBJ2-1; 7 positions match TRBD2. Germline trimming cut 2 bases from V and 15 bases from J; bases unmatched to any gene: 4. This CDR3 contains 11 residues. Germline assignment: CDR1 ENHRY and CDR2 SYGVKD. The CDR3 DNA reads TGTGCCATCAGTGAGGGACTAGGAACGTTCTTC. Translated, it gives CAISEGLGTFF.

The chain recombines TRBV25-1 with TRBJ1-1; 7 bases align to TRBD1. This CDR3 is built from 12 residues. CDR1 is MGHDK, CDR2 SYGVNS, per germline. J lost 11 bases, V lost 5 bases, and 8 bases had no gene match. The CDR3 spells CASSQMTGTAFF. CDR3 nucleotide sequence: TGTGCCAGCAGTCAGATGACAGGGACCGCTTTCTTT.

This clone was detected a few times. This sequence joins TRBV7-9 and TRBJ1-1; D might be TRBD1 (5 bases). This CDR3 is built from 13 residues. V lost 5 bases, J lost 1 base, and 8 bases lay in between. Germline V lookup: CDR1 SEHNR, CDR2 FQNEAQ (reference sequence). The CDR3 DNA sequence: TGTGCCAGCAGCGCAGACAGGAACACTGAAGCTTTCTTT. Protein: CASSADRNTEAFF. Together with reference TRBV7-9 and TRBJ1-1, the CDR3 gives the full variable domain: DTGVSQNPRHKITKRGQNVTFRCDPISEHNRLYWYRQTLGQGPEFLTYFQNEAQLEKSRLLSDRFSAERPKGSFSTLEIQRTEQGDSAMYLCASSADRNTEAFFGQGTRLTVV.

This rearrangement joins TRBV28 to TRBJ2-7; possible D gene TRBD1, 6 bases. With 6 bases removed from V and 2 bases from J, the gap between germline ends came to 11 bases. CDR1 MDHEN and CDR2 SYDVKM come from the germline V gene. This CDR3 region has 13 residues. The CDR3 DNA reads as TGTGCCAGCAGCTCAGGGGCTCCCTACGAGCAGTACTTC. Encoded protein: CASSSGAPYEQYF.

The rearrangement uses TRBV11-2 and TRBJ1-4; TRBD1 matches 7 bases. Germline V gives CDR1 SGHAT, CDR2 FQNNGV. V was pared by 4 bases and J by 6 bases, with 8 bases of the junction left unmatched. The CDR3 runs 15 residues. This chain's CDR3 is CASSSWDRQHEKLFF. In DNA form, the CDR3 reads TGTGCCAGCAGCTCCTGGGACAGACAGCATGAAAAACTGTTTTTT.

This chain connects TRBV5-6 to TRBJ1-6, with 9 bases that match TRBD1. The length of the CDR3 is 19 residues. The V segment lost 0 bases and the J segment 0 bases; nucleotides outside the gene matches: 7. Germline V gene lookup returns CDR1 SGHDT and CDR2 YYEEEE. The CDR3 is CASSLGTGDLYSYNSPLHF. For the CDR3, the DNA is TGTGCCAGCAGCTTGGGGACAGGGGACCTTTACTCCTATAATTCACCCCTCCACTTT.

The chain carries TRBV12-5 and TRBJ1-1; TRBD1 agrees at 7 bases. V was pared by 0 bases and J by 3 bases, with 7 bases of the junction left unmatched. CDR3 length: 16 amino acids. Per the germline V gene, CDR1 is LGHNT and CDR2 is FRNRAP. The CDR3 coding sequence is TGTGCTAGTGGTTTGGTAGTGAACAGGGGAGACACTGAAGCTTTCTTT. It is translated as CASGLVVNRGDTEAFF.

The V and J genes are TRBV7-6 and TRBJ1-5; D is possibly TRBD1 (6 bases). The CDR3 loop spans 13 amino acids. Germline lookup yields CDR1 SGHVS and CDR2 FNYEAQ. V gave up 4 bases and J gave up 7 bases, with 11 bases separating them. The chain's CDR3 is CASSSGQRQPQHF. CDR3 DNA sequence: TGTGCCAGCAGCTCGGGACAAAGACAGCCCCAGCATTTT.

The CDR3 region has the DNA TGTGCCAGCAGTGAAGGTAACTCTCGGAGCTATGGCTACACCTTC. Protein product: CASSEGNSRSYGYTF. The V gene is TRBV6-1, the J gene TRBJ1-2; unclear D gene. Trimming stripped 1 base from V and 4 bases from J, with 13 bases between. Germline assignment: CDR1 MNHNS and CDR2 SASEGT. The CDR3 covers 15 residues.

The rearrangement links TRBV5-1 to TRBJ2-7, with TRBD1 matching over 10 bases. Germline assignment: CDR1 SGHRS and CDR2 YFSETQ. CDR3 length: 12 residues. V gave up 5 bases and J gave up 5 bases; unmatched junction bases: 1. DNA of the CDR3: TGCGCCAGCAGTGGGACAGGGGACGAGCAGTACTTC. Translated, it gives CASSGTGDEQYF.

CDR3 nucleotides: TGCGCCAGCAGCCCCCGAGGTTCGGATGGCTACACCTTC. Translating it yields CASSPRGSDGYTF. The chain uses TRBV5-1 and TRBJ1-2; D gene ambiguous. Germline V lookup: CDR1 SGHRS, CDR2 YFSETQ. The CDR3 totals 13 residues. Between the trimmed V and J ends, which lost 4 bases and 6 bases, there was a span of 13 bases.

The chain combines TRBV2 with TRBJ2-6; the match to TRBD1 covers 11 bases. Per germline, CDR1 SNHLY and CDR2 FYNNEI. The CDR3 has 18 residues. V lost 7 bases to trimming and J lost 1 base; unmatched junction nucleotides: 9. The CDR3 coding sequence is TGTGCCAGCATTCTTATAGGACAGGGGGCGTCTGGGGCCAACGTCCTGACTTTC. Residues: CASILIGQGASGANVLTF.

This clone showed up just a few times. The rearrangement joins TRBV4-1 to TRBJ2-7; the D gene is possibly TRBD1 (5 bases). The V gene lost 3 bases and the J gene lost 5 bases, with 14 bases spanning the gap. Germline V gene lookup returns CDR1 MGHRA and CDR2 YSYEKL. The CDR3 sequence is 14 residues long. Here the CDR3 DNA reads TGCGCCAGCAGCCACCCCCTGGGGCCCGACGAGCAGTACTTC. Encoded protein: CASSHPLGPDEQYF.